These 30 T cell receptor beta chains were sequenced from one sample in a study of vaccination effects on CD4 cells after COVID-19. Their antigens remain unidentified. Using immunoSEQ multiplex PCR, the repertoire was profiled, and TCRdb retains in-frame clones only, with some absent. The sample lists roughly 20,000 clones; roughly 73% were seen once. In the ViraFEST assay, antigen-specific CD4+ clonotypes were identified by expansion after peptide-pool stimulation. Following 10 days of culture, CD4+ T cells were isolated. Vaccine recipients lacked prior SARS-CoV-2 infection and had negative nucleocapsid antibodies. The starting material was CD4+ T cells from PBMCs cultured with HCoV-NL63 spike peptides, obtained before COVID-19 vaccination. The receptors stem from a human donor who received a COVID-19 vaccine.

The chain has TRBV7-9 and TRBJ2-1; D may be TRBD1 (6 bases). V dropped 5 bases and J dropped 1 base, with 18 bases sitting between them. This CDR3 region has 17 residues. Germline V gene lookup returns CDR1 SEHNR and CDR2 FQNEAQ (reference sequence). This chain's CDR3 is CASSPSVGDKSYNEQFF. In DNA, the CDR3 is TGTGCCAGCAGCCCGTCTGTTGGGGACAAATCCTACAATGAGCAGTTCTTC.

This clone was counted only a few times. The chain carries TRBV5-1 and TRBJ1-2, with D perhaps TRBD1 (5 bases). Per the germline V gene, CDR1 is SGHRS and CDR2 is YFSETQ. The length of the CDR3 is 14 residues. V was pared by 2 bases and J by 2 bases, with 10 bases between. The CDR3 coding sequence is TGCGCCAGCAGCTTCGGCCAGGGAAACTATGGCTACACCTTC. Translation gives CASSFGQGNYGYTF.

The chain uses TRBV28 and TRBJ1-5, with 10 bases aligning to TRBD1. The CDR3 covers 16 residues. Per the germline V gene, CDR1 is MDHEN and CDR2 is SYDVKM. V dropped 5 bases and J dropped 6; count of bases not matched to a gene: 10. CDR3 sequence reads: CASSQYRDRGGQPQHF. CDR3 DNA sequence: TGTGCCAGCAGTCAATACCGGGACAGGGGCGGTCAGCCCCAGCATTTT.

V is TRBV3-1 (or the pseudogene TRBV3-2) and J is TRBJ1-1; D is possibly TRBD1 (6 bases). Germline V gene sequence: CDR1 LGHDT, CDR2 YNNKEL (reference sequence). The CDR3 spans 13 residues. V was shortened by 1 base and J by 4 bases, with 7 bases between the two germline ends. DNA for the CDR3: TGTGCCAGCAGCCAAGCGGGGGCCACTGAAGCTTTCTTT. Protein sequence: CASSQAGATEAFF.

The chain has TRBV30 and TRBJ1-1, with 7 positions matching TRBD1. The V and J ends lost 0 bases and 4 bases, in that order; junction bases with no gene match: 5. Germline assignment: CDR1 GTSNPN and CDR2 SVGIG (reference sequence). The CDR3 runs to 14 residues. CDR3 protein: CAWSVKGTVTEAFF. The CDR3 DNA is TGTGCCTGGAGTGTTAAGGGGACAGTCACTGAAGCTTTCTTT.

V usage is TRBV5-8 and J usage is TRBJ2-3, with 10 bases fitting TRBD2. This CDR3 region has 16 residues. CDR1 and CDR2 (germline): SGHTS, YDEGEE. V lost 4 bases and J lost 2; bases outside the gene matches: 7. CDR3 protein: CASSPKSGGATDTQYF. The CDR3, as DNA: TGTGCCAGCAGCCCAAAAAGCGGGGGGGCCACAGATACGCAGTATTTT.

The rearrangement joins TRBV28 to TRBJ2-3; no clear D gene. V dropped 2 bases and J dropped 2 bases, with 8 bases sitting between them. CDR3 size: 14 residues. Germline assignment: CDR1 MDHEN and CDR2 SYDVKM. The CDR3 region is CASSLMGLTDTQYF. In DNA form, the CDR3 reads TGTGCCAGCAGTTTAATGGGCCTCACAGATACGCAGTATTTT.

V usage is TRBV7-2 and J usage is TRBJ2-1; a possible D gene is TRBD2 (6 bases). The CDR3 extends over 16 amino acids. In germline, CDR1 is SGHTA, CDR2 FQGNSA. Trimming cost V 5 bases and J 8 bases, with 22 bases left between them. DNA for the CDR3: TGTGCCAGCAGCGCCAGAACGGGACTCAACTTCGATGAGCAGTTCTTC. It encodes CASSARTGLNFDEQFF.

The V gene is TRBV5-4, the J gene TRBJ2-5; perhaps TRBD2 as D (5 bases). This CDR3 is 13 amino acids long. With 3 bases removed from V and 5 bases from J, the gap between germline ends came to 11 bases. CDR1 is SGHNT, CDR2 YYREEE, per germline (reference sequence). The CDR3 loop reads CASSSMTGETQYF. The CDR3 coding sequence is TGTGCCAGCAGCTCAATGACGGGGGAGACCCAGTACTTC.

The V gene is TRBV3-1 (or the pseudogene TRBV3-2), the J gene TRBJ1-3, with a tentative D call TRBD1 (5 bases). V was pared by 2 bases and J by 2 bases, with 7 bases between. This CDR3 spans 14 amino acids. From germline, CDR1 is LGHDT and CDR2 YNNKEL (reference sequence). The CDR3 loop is CASSQQGTGNTIYF. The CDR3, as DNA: TGTGCCAGCAGCCAACAGGGCACTGGAAACACCATATATTTT.

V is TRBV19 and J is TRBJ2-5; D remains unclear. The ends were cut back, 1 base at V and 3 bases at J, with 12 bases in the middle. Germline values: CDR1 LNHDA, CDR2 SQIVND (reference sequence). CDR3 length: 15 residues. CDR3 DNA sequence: TGTGCCAGTAGTATAGGAAGGAATCGGGAAGAGACCCAGTACTTC. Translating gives CASSIGRNREETQYF.

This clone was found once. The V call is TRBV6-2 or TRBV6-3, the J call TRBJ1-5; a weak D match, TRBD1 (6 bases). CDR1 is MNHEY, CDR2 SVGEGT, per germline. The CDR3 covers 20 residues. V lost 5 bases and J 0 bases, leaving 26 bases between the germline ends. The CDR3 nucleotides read TGTGCCAGCAGTGGAACTACACAGGGACGTAAGCTCTATAGCAATCAGCCCCAGCATTTT. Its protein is CASSGTTQGRKLYSNQPQHF.

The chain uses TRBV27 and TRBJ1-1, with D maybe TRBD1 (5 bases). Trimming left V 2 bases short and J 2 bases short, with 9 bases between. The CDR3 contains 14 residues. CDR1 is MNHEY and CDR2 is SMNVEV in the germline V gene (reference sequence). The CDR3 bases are TGTGCCAGCAGTTTAAGGGGTTTCAACACTGAAGCTTTCTTT. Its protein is CASSLRGFNTEAFF.

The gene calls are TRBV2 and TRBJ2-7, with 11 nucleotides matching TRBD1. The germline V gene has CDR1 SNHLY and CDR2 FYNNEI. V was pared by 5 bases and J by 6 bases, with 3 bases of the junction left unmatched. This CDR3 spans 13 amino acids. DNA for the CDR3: TGTGCCAGCAGTACCGGGACAGGGGGCGAGCAGTACTTC. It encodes CASSTGTGGEQYF.

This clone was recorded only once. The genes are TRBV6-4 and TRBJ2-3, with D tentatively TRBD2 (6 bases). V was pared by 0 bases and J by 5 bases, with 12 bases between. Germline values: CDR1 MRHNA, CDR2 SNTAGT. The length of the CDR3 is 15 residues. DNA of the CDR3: TGTGCCAGCAGTGACTCAAGGGGAGCGGGAGATACGCAGTATTTT. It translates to CASSDSRGAGDTQYF.

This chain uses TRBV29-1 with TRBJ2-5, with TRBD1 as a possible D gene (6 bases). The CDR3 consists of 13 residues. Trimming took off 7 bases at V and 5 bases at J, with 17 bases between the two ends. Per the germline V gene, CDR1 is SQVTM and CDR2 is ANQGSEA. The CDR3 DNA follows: TGCAGCGCCCTAAGGACAGCCAGGGAGACCCAGTACTTC. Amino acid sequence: CSALRTARETQYF.

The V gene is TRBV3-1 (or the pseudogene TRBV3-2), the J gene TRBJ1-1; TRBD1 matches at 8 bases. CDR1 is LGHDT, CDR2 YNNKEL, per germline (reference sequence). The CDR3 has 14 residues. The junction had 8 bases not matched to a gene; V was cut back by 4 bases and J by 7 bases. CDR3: CASSPLDRVGEAFF. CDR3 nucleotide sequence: TGTGCCAGCAGCCCCCTGGACAGGGTGGGTGAAGCTTTCTTT.

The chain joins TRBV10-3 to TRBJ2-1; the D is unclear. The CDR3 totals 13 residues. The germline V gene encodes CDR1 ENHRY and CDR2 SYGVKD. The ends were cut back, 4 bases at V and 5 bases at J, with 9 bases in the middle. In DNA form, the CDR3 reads TGTGCCATCAGTGCAATAGAAAACAATGAGCAGTTCTTC. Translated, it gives CAISAIENNEQFF.

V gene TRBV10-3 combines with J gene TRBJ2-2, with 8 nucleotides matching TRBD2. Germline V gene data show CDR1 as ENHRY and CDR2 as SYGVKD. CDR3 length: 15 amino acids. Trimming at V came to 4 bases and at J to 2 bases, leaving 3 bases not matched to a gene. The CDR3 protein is CAISGLATNTGELFF. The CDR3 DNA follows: TGTGCCATCAGTGGACTAGCGACAAACACCGGGGAGCTGTTTTTT.

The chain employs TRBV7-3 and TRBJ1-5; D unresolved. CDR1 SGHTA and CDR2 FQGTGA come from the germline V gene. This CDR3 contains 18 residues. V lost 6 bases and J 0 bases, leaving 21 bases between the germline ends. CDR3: CASSHRVGTNYSNQPQHF. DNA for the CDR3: TGTGCCAGCAGTCATAGGGTCGGAACAAACTATAGCAATCAGCCCCAGCATTTT.

The CDR3 sequence: CASSVEQRGELFF. The CDR3 coding sequence is TGTGCCAGCAGCGTAGAGCAGCGCGGGGAGCTGTTTTTT. This chain connects TRBV9 to TRBJ2-2; D gene unclear. Per the germline V gene, CDR1 is SGDLS and CDR2 is YYNGEE. V lost 0 bases to trimming and J lost 7 bases, with 7 bases between them. The CDR3 spans 13 residues.

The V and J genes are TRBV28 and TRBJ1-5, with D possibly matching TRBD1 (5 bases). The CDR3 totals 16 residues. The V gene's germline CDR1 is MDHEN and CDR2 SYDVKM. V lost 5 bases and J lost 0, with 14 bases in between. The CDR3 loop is CASSPWQGASNQPQHF. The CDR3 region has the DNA TGTGCCAGCAGTCCGTGGCAGGGTGCTAGCAATCAGCCCCAGCATTTT. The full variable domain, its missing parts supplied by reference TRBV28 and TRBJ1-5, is DVKVTQSSRYLVKRTGEKVFLECVQDMDHENMFWYRQDPGLGLRLIYFSYDVKMKEKGDIPEGYSVSREKKERFSLILESASTNQTSMYLCASSPWQGASNQPQHFGDGTRLSIL.

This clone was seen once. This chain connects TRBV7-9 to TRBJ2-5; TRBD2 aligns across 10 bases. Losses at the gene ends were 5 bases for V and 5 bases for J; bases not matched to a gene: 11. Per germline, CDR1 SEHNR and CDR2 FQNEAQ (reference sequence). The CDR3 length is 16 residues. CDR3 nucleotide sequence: TGTGCCAGCAGCGCCGGACTAGCGGACCCCAGGGAGACCCAGTACTTC. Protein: CASSAGLADPRETQYF.

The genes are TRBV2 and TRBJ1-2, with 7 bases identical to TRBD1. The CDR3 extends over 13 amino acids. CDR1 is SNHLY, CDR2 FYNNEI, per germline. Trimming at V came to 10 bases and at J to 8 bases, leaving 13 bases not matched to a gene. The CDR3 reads CANRPTGLGGYTF. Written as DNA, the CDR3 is TGTGCCAACAGGCCGACAGGGCTAGGAGGCTACACCTTC.

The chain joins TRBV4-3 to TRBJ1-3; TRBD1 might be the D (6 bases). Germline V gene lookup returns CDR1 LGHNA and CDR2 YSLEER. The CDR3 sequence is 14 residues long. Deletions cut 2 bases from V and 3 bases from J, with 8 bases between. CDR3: CASSQQDSGNTIYF. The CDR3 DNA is TGCGCCAGCAGCCAACAGGACAGTGGAAACACCATATATTTT.

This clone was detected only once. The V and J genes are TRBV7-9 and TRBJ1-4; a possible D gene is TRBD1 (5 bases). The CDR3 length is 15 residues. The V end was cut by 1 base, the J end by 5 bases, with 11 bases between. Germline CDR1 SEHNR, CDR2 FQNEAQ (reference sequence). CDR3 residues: CASSLDRGSNEKLFF. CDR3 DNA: TGTGCCAGCAGCTTAGATAGGGGAAGCAATGAAAAACTGTTTTTT.

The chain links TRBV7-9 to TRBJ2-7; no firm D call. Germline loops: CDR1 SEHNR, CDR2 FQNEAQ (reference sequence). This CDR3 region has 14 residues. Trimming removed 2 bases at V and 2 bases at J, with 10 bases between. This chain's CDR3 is CASSLNGSPYEQYF. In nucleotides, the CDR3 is TGTGCCAGCAGCTTAAATGGTAGCCCCTACGAGCAGTACTTC.

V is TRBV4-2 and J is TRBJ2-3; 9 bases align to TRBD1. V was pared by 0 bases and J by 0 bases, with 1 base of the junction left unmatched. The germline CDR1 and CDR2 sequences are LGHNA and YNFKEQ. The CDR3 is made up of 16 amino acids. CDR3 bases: TGTGCCAGCAGCCAAGAAGACAGGGGGAGCACAGATACGCAGTATTTT. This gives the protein CASSQEDRGSTDTQYF.

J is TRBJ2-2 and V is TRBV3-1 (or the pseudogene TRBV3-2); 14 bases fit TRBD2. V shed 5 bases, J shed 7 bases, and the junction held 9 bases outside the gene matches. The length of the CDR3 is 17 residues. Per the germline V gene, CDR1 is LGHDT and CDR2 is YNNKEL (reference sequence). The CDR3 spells CASSELGLAGEGGELFF. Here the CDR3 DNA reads TGTGCCAGCAGCGAACTGGGACTAGCGGGAGAGGGCGGGGAGCTGTTTTTT.

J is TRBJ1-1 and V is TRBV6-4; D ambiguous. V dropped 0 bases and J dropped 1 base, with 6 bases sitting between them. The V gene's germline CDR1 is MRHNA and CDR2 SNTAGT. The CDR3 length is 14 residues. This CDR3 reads CASSDSDRNTEAFF. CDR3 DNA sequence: TGTGCCAGCAGTGACTCTGACCGGAACACTGAAGCTTTCTTT.